Below, one T cell receptor (beta chain) is given with its context. What it binds is unknown. Germline CDR1 SGHRS, CDR2 YFSETQ. CDR3 length: 16 residues. V was clipped by 0 bases and J by 6 bases; unmatched bases: 8. This record comes from a study of shared clonotypes between healthy human individuals. Study-wide background: The study drew on two women and a few men aged 18 to 49 as donors.

Whole-study findings and limits: Blood was the sole source, and tissue repertoires probably differ.

Data came from immunoSEQ multiplex PCR; TCRdb stores just in-frame clones and leaves some out. The sample has about 600,000 clones; about 97% are singletons. The TCR sequence derives from a woman aged 30 to 39 in good health. V gene TRBV5-1 combines with J gene TRBJ2-1; TRBD2 matches at 8 bases. The sample was naive CD4+ T cells sorted from blood. The subset: CD45RA+ positively selected. CDR3 protein: CASSLAPAGVGNEQFF. Here the CDR3 DNA reads TGCGCCAGCAGCTTGGCCCCAGCGGGAGTAGGCAATGAGCAGTTCTTC.